This TCR beta chain was recorded in a study of T cells in Graves' hyperthyroidism and ophthalmopathy. The V end was cut by 0 bases, the J end by 8 bases, with 7 bases between. Germline-derived CDR1 and CDR2 are KGHSH and LQKENI. The CDR3 is 12 residues long. This clonotype showed up just a few times. What was amplified from RNA transcripts were TCR beta CDR3 regions. The TCR CDR3 was amplified in a first-round RT-PCR using the HTBI primer set. TCRdb passed the multiplex PCR reads through MiXCR, listing each CDR3 protein once. The sample shows fewer than 850,000 distinct CDR3 sequences, approximately 15% of them seen only once.

The sequencing input was blood. This receptor was taken from a man aged 50 or older with Graves' hyperthyroidism. The rearrangement uses TRBV18 and TRBJ1-1; unclear D gene. Here the CDR3 reads CASSPPGREAFF. The CDR3 DNA reads as TGTGCCAGCTCACCACCCGGCAGAGAAGCTTTCTTT. Looking up the rest from reference TRBV18 and TRBJ1-1 gives the full variable domain: NAGVMQNPRHLVRRRGQEARLRCSPMKGHSHVYWYRQLPEEGLKFMVYLQKENIIDESGMPKERFSAEFPKEGPSILRIQQVVRGDSAAYFCASSPPGREAFFGQGTRLTVV.